This T cell receptor beta chain appears in the sequencing data of a study of blood T cells in healthy people across ages. Sample-barcoded 5' priming and a J-beta primer mix drove a second PCR of about 7 to 11 cycles. TCRdb reprocessed the 5' RACE reads with MiXCR, giving one entry per CDR3 protein. In the table there are hundreds of thousands of distinct CDR3 sequences, 58% of which are singletons. From germline, CDR1 is MNHEY and CDR2 SVGEGT. CDR3 size: 14 residues. With V trimmed by 6 bases and J by 1 base, 5 bases remained unmatched. The chain has TRBV6-2 or TRBV6-3 and TRBJ1-1; 7 nucleotides match TRBD1. The receptor comes from a man in his sixties in good health. The sample was blood. The CDR3 region is CASSQTGTNTEAFF. DNA for the CDR3: TGTGCCAGCAGCCAGACAGGGACGAACACTGAAGCTTTCTTT.